This T cell receptor beta chain appears in the sequencing data of a study of shared clonotypes between healthy human individuals. Study-wide results and caveats: Apart from blood, nothing was sampled; tissue repertoires likely differ.

Trimming stripped 6 bases from V and 2 bases from J, with 8 bases between. Germline CDR1 and CDR2: SGHVS and FNYEAQ. The CDR3 spans 12 residues. About this clone: What it binds is unknown.

The naive CD8 population came from CD45RO-negative cells selected for CCR7, without terminally differentiated effector memory CD45RA+ cells. Genomic DNA of each subset was evenly split across several immunoSEQ plates. When replicate PCRs were run on sorted subsets, they used around 0.2 ug DNA, around 33,000 T cell genomes. Clones were read by immunoSEQ multiplex PCR, and TCRdb kept only the in-frame ones, dropping some. The sample contains about 2.2 million clones, 85% to 95% of which appear only once. The clonotype was recovered from a man aged 18 to 30 in good health. Some clones in this sample may be carry-over from other donors' samples. Sequencing was performed on naive CD8+ T cells from PBMCs. The chain has TRBV7-6 and TRBJ2-7, with no clear D. CDR3 nucleotide sequence: TGTGCCAGCAGTAGTTCAGCCTACGAGCAGTACTTC. This codes for CASSSSAYEQYF.